One sample yielded the 16 T cell receptor beta chains listed below, sequenced in a study of T-cell memory formation after mild COVID-19. TCRdb reprocessed the 5' RACE reads via MiXCR and lists one record per CDR3 protein. The sample has about 210,000 distinct CDR3 sequences; around 26% are singletons. The sequenced material came from PBMCs or a T cell subset sorted from them (not recorded which). The receptors shown here come from an adult woman who had mild COVID-19 (a few samples of this study predate the infection). Cell type and time point are not known.

This clonotype was observed a few times. This sequence joins TRBV5-5 and TRBJ2-7; 7 positions agree with TRBD1. The CDR3 runs 15 residues. Losses at the gene ends were 0 bases for V and 6 bases for J; bases not matched to a gene: 9. CDR1 and CDR2 from the germline V gene are SGHKS and YYEKEE (reference sequence). DNA of the CDR3: TGTGCCAGCAGCTTGGGGCCCGACAGGGCCACCGAGCAGTACTTC. Translating it yields CASSLGPDRATEQYF.

This chain joins TRBV6-1 and TRBJ1-1; 8 bases agree with TRBD1. Germline V gives CDR1 MNHNS, CDR2 SASEGT. The CDR3 is made up of 15 amino acids. V trimming: 0 bases; J trimming: 7 bases; junction bases outside the gene matches: 7. The CDR3 loop reads CASSEATGGRNEAFF. DNA of the CDR3: TGTGCCAGCAGTGAAGCCACAGGGGGGAGGAATGAAGCTTTCTTT.

A few counts support this clonotype. The J gene is TRBJ2-7, the V gene TRBV5-1; TRBD2 matches at 9 bases. This CDR3 comprises 18 residues. Germline V gene sequence: CDR1 SGHRS, CDR2 YFSETQ. V lost 0 bases and J lost 3; bases outside the gene matches: 13. For the CDR3, the DNA is TGCGCCAGCAGCTTGGGCTACGGAGGAGCGGGAGGTAGCTACGAGCAGTACTTC. It yields the protein CASSLGYGGAGGSYEQYF.

This clonotype was detected a few times. This chain connects TRBV5-6 to TRBJ1-3, with 8 nucleotides matching TRBD1. Trimming removed 1 base from V and 2 bases from J; junction bases left unmatched: 2. This CDR3 contains 15 residues. Germline assignment: CDR1 SGHDT and CDR2 YYEEEE. As DNA, the CDR3 is TGTGCCAGCAGCTTGACAGGGGGAACTGGAAACACCATATATTTT. Translated: CASSLTGGTGNTIYF.

V is TRBV29-1 and J is TRBJ1-1; D gene unclear. V was pared by 3 bases and J by 1 base, with 12 bases between. This CDR3 comprises 14 residues. The germline V gene encodes CDR1 SQVTM and CDR2 ANQGSEA. The CDR3 here is CSVDRDVGNTEAFF. The CDR3 bases are TGCAGCGTTGACCGGGATGTGGGGAACACTGAAGCTTTCTTT.

This chain links TRBV25-1 with TRBJ1-1, with a possible D match to TRBD1 (5 bases). The V and J ends lost 9 bases and 0 bases respectively, with 14 bases between them. CDR1 and CDR2 from the germline V gene are MGHDK and SYGVNS. This CDR3 region has 14 residues. The CDR3, as DNA: TGTGCCAGACAGACGCAGGGAATGAACACTGAAGCTTTCTTT. It translates to CARQTQGMNTEAFF.

This clonotype has only a few counts. The rearrangement uses TRBV24-1 and TRBJ2-1; 9 nucleotides line up with TRBD1. This CDR3 contains 14 residues. V shed 7 bases and J 3 bases; nucleotides not matched to a gene: 3. The V gene's germline CDR1 is KGHDR and CDR2 SFDVKD. CDR3 sequence (DNA): TGTGCCACCAGGGAGACAGGGGGCTACAATGAGCAGTTCTTC. It codes for CATRETGGYNEQFF.

This clonotype was seen just once. This chain joins TRBV6-5 and TRBJ1-5; a possible D gene is TRBD1 (6 bases). The CDR3 has 15 amino acids. Germline V gene data show CDR1 as MNHEY and CDR2 as SVGAGI. Trimming removed 7 bases at V and 6 bases at J, with 19 bases between. CDR3 DNA sequence: TGTGCCAGCAAGCAGGGGCAGGGCATGGGTCAGCCCCAGCATTTT. Translation gives CASKQGQGMGQPQHF.

Only a few counts were recorded for this clonotype. This chain links TRBV4-1 with TRBJ2-1; 8 bases match TRBD1. The CDR3 extends over 15 amino acids. V trimming: 0 bases; J trimming: 6 bases; junction bases outside the gene matches: 4. CDR1 and CDR2 (germline): MGHRA, YSYEKL. The CDR3 region has the DNA TGCGCCAGCAGCCAAGATGAAACAGGGGGCAATGAGCAGTTCTTC. It encodes CASSQDETGGNEQFF.

This clonotype has only a few counts. This chain connects TRBV5-1 to TRBJ2-2; D could derive from TRBD1 or TRBD2 (5 bases each). The CDR3 consists of 16 residues. Trimming pared 4 bases from V and 6 bases from J, leaving 19 bases between. Germline assignment: CDR1 SGHRS and CDR2 YFSETQ. CDR3 in DNA: TGCGCCAGCAGCACGGGGTCCAGGGACGGCGCCGGGGAGCTGTTTTTT. Amino acids: CASSTGSRDGAGELFF.

J is TRBJ2-1 and V is TRBV19; 9 bases map to TRBD2. This CDR3 region has 15 residues. Germline CDR1 is LNHDA and CDR2 is SQIVND (reference sequence). V lost 5 bases, J lost 5 bases, and 7 bases stayed unmatched. The CDR3 spells CASSLAGEQDNEQFF. CDR3 DNA: TGTGCCAGTAGTTTAGCGGGAGAACAGGACAATGAGCAGTTCTTC.

The chain joins TRBV4-3 to TRBJ2-7; the D gene could be TRBD1 or TRBD2 (6 bases each). V shed 0 bases and J shed 3 bases, with 21 bases lying between them. Germline CDR1 and CDR2: LGHNA and YSLEER. There are 18 residues in the CDR3. CDR3 residues: CASSQDGGRAGHLYEQYF. The DNA for the CDR3 is TGCGCCAGCAGCCAAGATGGGGGCAGAGCGGGCCACCTCTACGAGCAGTACTTC.

In its sample, this clonotype was seen a few times. The chain is built from TRBV7-8 and TRBJ2-1; 12 positions match TRBD1. The CDR3 length is 17 residues. Germline CDR1 is SGHVS and CDR2 is FQNEAQ. The V and J ends lost 6 bases and 7 bases, in that order; junction bases with no gene match: 13. The CDR3 DNA reads as TGTGCCAGCAGTAACCCAACCGGGACAGGGGGCAAGAATGAGCAGTTCTTC. Translating it yields CASSNPTGTGGKNEQFF.

This clonotype was counted only a few times. The rearrangement joins TRBV5-1 to TRBJ1-2, with D possibly being TRBD1 (5 bases). CDR1 and CDR2 from the germline V gene are SGHRS and YFSETQ. The V and J ends lost 4 bases and 5 bases respectively, with 21 bases between them. The CDR3 spans 16 residues. CDR3 protein: CASSAPGLGPNYGYTF. The CDR3 DNA reads as TGCGCCAGCAGCGCCCCGGGACTCGGACCGAATTATGGCTACACCTTC.

This chain uses TRBV7-9 with TRBJ1-2; D is perhaps TRBD1 (5 bases). Germline V lookup: CDR1 SEHNR, CDR2 FQNEAQ (reference sequence). Trimming removed 1 base at V and 7 bases at J, with 13 bases between. The CDR3 is 14 residues long. For the CDR3, the DNA is TGTGCCAGCAGCTTAGAGGGGAGGGCCCTTGGCTACACCTTC. It specifies CASSLEGRALGYTF.

This sequence joins TRBV30 and TRBJ2-7; D not resolved. The CDR3 is 13 residues long. Germline V gives CDR1 GTSNPN, CDR2 SVGIG (reference sequence). V gave up 0 bases and J gave up 0 bases, with 6 bases separating them. CDR3 residues: CAWSVQSSYEQYF. The CDR3 nucleotides read TGTGCCTGGAGTGTACAGAGCTCCTACGAGCAGTACTTC. The full variable domain, completed using reference TRBV30 and TRBJ2-7, is SQTIHQWPATLVQPVGSPLSLECTVEGTSNPNLYWYRQAAGRGLQLLFYSVGIGQISSEVPQNLSASRPQDRQFILSSKKLLLSDSGFYLCAWSVQSSYEQYFGPGTRLTVT.